The sequence of this T cell receptor beta chain was determined in a study of beta chain features in type 1 diabetes. Overall study results and limits: Insertion counts at VDJ junctions were lower in type 1 diabetes patients, who also showed more deletions there. People with Type 1 diabetes carried modestly yet significantly shorter TCRB CDR3s in all four CD4+ subsets. The question of HLA type influencing TCRB rearrangement was one that remained unresolved here.

Every donor provided one heparinised blood draw, which averaged about 120 mL. The table lists this clone with a few counts. Its antigen is unidentified. Germline loops: CDR1 MGHRA, CDR2 YSYEKL. The CDR3 has 14 amino acids. V was clipped by 5 bases and J by 3 bases; unmatched bases: 7. Investigators reverse transcribed all isolated RNA, so they sequenced expressed TCRB transcripts. Sequenced naive, central memory and regulatory T cell samples produced an average of around 3.9 million reads. Libraries were prepared by immunoSEQ multiplex PCR; TCRdb keeps only in-frame clonotypes and omits some of them. This sample yields some 640,000 clones, of which 11% to 15% are seen a single time; 0.03% to 0.045% belongs to the top ten.

The TCR sequence derives from a man aged 18 to 30 with type 1 diabetes. The material sequenced was naive CD4+ T cells from blood. This chain links TRBV4-1 with TRBJ2-7; 7 nucleotides agree with TRBD1. CDR3 protein: CASSKDRNFYEQYF. In DNA form, the CDR3 reads TGCGCCAGCAGCAAGGACAGGAACTTCTACGAGCAGTACTTC.